The rows below give T cell receptor beta chains drawn from one sample of a study of blood T cell repertoires in COVID-19. Sequencing used immunoSEQ multiplex PCR; TCRdb keeps in-frame clones, though not all of them. The sample contains 100,000 to 150,000 clones, about 89% of which appear only once. Sequencing was done on a sample of peripheral blood. These receptors all come from a man aged 60-69 years with COVID-19, enrolled during active disease. Both conserved end residues are part of each CDR3.

>TRBV6-5|TRBJ1-3
CATRQGPLRDTIYF
>TRBV10-1|TRBJ1-6
CATKGVVWSPLHF
>TRBV19|TRBJ1-2
CASGGRDGYTF
>TRBV5-1|TRBJ1-1
CASSARGGGTEAFF
>TRBV19|TRBJ1-2
CASSPQRGYGYTF
>TRBV30|TRBJ2-3
CAWSVRGGRTDTQYF
>TRBV3-1/TRBV3-2|TRBJ2-2
CASSQGRVNTGELFF
>TRBV5-1|TRBJ1-1
CASSPRGLGTEAFF
>TRBV30|TRBJ1-1
CACNRGGPEAFF
>TRBV7-2|TRBJ1-2
CASSLVGTGGDGYTF
>TRBV29-1|TRBJ2-7
CSVVDRRFSYEQYF
>TRBV28|TRBJ2-1
CASSTPGNGEQFF
>TRBV27|TRBJ2-1
CASSLSVETGQFF
>TRBV7-9|TRBJ2-3
CASSLVVSGETDTQYF
>TRBV7-2|TRBJ2-1
CASSSKSGGINEQFF
>TRBV3-1/TRBV3-2|TRBJ2-7
CASTAKGTGYSSYEQYF
>TRBV6-5|TRBJ2-7
CASQARQGDYEQYF
>TRBV12-5|TRBJ1-2
CASGLVVGGDYGYTF
>TRBV18|TRBJ1-5
CASSPMGTGGNQPQHF
>TRBV5-1|TRBJ1-4
CASSIGTGSTEKLFF
>TRBV30|TRBJ1-4
CAWSYQVNEKLFF
>TRBV5-1|TRBJ1-2
CASSQGQGYYGYTF
>TRBV5-8|TRBJ1-2
CASSLPPVNYGYTF
>TRBV12-3/TRBV12-4|TRBJ2-1
CASSVINEQFF
>TRBV2|TRBJ2-7
CASSDGGYEQYF
>TRBV9|TRBJ1-5
CASSVGDTNQPQHF
>TRBV18|TRBJ2-2
CASSEGTGELFF
>TRBV28|TRBJ1-2
CASSSPGGGYGYTF
>TRBV2|TRBJ1-6
CASSGQGNSPLHF
>TRBV9|TRBJ2-1
CASSVVLAGGYHSYNEQFF
>TRBV25-1|TRBJ2-3
CASMEGPDTQYF
>TRBV14|TRBJ1-4
CASSFSNEKLFF
>TRBV29-1|TRBJ1-1
CSVEGGEVVSGTEAFF
>TRBV2|TRBJ1-5
CASSLTGVNQPQHF
>TRBV24-1|TRBJ1-2
CATSDLQEGRKNYGYTF
>TRBV7-3|TRBJ2-1
CASSSLAGGNNEQFF
>TRBV3-1/TRBV3-2|TRBJ1-4
CASSQQRGREKLFF
>TRBV5-1|TRBJ2-3
CASSLSVTDTQYF
>TRBV19|TRBJ1-5
CASSTGVGQPQHF
>TRBV5-4|TRBJ1-2
CASSLRQGYGYTF
>TRBV7-9|TRBJ2-1
CASSRDRGWDEQFF
>TRBV6-5|TRBJ1-2
CAVRGAYGYTF
>TRBV21-1|TRBJ1-2
CASSKKYGDGYTF
>TRBV5-6|TRBJ2-7
CASSSGWGGEGYEQYF
>TRBV7-2|TRBJ1-1
CASSLAADGFNTEAFF
>TRBV28|TRBJ2-7
CASSAQPPGQPYEQYF
>TRBV5-1|TRBJ1-1
CASSLGLANTEAFF
>TRBV25-1|TRBJ1-2
CASSESVAIYGYTF
>TRBV11-2|TRBJ2-5
CASSSGEQETQYF
>TRBV7-8|TRBJ2-1
CASSFRGAYNEQFF
>TRBV18|TRBJ2-1
CASSPLAGGNSYNEQFF
>TRBV9|TRBJ1-4
CASAPGGDEKLFF
>TRBV7-9|TRBJ1-2
CASSLSTGQYYGYTF
>TRBV4-2|TRBJ1-5
CASSQGEDEGNQPQHF
>TRBV19|TRBJ2-7
CASSKGQGVSYEQYF
>TRBV15|TRBJ2-5
CATSREPQGHQETQYF
>TRBV30|TRBJ2-3
CAWRSGGVTTQYF
>TRBV27|TRBJ2-5
CASSPGLGRGRETQYF
>TRBV7-8|TRBJ1-1
CASSIREHNTEAFF